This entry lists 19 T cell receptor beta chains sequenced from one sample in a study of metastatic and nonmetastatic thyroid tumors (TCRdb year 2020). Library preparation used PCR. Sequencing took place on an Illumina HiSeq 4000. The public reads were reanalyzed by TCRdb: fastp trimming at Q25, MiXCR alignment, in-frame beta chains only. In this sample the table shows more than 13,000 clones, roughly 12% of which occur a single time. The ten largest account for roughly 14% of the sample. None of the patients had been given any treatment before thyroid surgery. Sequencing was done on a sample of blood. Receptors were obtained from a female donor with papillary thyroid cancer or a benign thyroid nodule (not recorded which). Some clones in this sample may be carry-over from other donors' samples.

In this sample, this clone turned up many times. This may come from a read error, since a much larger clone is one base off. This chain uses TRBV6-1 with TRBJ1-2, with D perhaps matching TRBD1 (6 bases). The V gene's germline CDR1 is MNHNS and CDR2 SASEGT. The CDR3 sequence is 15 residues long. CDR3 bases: TGTGCCAGCAGTGGCCGGGACAAAGCTAACTATGGCTACGCCTTC. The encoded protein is CASSGRDKANYGYAF.

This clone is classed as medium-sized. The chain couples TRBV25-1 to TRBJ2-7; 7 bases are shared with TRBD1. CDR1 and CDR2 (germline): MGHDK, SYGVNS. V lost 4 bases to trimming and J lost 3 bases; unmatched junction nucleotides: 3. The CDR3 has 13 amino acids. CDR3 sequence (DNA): TGTGCCAGCAGTGGACAGGGCCTCTACGAGCAGTACTTC. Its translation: CASSGQGLYEQYF.

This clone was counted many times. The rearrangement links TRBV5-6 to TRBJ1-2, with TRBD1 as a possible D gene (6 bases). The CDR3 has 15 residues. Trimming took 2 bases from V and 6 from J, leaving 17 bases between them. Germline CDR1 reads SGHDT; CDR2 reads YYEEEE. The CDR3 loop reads CASSLYGGAWDGYTF. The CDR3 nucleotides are TGTGCCAGCAGCTTATACGGGGGCGCGTGGGATGGCTACACCTTC.

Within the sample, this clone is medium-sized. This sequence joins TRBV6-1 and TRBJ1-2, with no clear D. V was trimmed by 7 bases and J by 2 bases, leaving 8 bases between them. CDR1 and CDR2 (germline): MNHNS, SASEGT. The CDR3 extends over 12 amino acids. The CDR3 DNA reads TGTGCCAGCATGGCAGACAACTATGGCTACACCTTC. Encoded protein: CASMADNYGYTF.

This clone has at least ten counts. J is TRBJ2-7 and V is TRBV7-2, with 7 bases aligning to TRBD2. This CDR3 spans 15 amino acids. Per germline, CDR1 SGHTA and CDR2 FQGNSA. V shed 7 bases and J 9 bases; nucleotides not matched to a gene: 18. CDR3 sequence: CASNWAGASLETQYF. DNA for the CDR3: TGTGCCAGCAATTGGGCGGGAGCCTCTTTAGAGACGCAGTACTTC.

CDR3 sequence (DNA): TGTGCCAGCAGTTTTACCCCTTCTGGCGGGGGGCTCTCCTACGAGCAGTACTTC. Amino acids: CASSFTPSGGGLSYEQYF. The chain is built from TRBV12-3 or TRBV12-4 and TRBJ2-7, with 8 bases aligning to TRBD2. The CDR3 is 18 residues long. After removal of 3 bases from V and 0 bases from J, the junction contained 13 bases not matched to a gene.

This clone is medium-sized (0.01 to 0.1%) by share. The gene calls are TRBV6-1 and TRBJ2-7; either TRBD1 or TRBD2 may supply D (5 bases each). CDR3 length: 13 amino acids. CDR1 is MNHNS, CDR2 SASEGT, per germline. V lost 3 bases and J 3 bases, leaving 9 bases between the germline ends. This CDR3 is CASSDEGHYEQYF. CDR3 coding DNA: TGTGCCAGCAGTGATGAGGGGCACTACGAGCAGTACTTC.

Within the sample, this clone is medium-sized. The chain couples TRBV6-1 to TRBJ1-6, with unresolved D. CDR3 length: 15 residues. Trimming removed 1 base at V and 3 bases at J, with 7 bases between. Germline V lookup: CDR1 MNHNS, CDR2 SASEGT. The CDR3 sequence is CASSEDWVYNSPLHF. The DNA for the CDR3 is TGTGCCAGCAGTGAAGATTGGGTCTATAATTCACCCCTCCACTTT.

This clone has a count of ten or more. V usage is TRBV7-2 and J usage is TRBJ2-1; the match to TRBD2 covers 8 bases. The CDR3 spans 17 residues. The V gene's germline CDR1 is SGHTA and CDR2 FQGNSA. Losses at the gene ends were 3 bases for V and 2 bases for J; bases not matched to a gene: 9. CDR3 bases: TGTGCCAGCAGCTTCCTTCCGGGGGGGGCGGCCTACAATGAGCAGTTCTTC. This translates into CASSFLPGGAAYNEQFF. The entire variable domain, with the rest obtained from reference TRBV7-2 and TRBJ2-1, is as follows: GAGVSQSPSNKVTEKGKDVELRCDPISGHTALYWYRQSLGQGLEFLIYFQGNSAPDKSGLPSDRFSAERTGGSVSTLTIQRTQQEDSAVYLCASSFLPGGAAYNEQFFGPGTRLTVL.

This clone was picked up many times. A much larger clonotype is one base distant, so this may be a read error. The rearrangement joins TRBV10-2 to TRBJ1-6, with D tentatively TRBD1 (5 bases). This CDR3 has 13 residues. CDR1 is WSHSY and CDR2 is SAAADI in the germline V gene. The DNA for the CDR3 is TGCACCAGCAGAGAAATTTCCGGGACTCCCCTCCACTTT. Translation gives CTSREISGTPLHF.

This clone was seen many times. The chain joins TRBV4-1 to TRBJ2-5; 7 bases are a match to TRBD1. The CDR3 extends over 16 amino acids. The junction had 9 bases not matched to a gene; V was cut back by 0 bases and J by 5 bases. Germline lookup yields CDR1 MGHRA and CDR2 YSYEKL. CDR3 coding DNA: TGCGCCAGCAGCCAAGATATAAGGGGGCTGTTGGAGACCCAGTACTTC. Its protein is CASSQDIRGLLETQYF.

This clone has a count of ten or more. Here the CDR3 reads CASSGQGNTEAFF. The CDR3 DNA reads TGTGCCAGCTCAGGCCAAGGGAACACTGAAGCTTTCTTT. The V gene is TRBV18, the J gene TRBJ1-1; D remains ambiguous. Deletions cut 5 bases from V and 1 base from J, with 8 bases between. The CDR3 extends over 13 amino acids. Germline assignment: CDR1 KGHSH and CDR2 LQKENI.

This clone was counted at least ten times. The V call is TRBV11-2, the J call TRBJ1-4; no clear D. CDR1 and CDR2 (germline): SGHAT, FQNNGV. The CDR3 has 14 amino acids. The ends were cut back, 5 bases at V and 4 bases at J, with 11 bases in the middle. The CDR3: CASSPREVNEKLFF. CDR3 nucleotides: TGTGCCAGCAGCCCTAGGGAAGTTAATGAAAAACTGTTTTTT.

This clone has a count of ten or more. CDR3 DNA sequence: TGCAGTGCTAGAGATTACCGGTTGTCCGGGGAGCTGTTTTTT. Residues: CSARDYRLSGELFF. The rearrangement joins TRBV20-1 to TRBJ2-2; D uncertain. The V gene's germline CDR1 is DFQATT and CDR2 SNEGSKA (reference sequence). V was cut by 0 bases and J by 6 bases, with 11 bases left in between. The CDR3 extends over 14 amino acids.

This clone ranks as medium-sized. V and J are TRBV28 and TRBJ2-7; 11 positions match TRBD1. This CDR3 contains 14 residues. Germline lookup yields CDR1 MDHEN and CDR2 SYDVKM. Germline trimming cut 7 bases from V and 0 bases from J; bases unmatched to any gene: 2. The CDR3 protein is CASTGTGGSYEQYF. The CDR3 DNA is TGTGCCAGCACCGGGACAGGGGGCTCCTACGAGCAGTACTTC.

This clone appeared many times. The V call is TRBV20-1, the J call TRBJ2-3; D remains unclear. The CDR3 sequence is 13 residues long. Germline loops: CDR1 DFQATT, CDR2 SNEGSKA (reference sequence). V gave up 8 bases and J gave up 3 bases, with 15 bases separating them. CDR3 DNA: TGCAGTCCTGAGGATGCCGGAACAGATACGCAGTATTTT. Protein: CSPEDAGTDTQYF.

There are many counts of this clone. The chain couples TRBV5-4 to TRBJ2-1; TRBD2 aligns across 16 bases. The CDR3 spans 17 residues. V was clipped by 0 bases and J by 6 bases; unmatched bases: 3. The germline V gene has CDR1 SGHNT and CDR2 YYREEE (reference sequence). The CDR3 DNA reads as TGTGCCAGCAGCTTGGGAGGGACTAGCGGGAGGGGCAATGAGCAGTTCTTC. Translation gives CASSLGGTSGRGNEQFF.

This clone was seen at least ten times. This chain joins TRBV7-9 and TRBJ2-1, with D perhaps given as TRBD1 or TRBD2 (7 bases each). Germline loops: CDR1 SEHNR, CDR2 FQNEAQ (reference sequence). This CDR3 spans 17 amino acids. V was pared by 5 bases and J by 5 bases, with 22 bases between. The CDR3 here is CASSRDPRGGLDNEQFF. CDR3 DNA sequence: TGTGCCAGCAGCCGGGACCCCAGGGGGGGTCTTGACAATGAGCAGTTCTTC.

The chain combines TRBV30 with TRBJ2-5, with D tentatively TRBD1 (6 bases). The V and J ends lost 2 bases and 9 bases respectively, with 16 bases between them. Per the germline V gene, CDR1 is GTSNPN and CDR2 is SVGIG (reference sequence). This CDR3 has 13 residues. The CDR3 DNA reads TGTGCCTGGAGTTGGGGGACAACTAGTGCCCAGTACTTC. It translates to CAWSWGTTSAQYF.